This T cell receptor (beta chain) came from a study of early T cells in non-severe SARS-CoV-2 infection (dated by TCRdb to the early 2020s). For the study in its entirety: Bulk RNA from unsorted whole blood was used for TCR sequencing, so alpha and beta chains could not be paired. What the authors observed across the whole study: VDJdb matching was skewed toward anti-spike CD8 responses, so virus-specific expansions were likely underestimated and private and CD4 specificities were missed.

A distance of 11 bases separates the germline ends of V and J, which lose 8 bases and 1 base respectively. CDR1 and CDR2, looked up from the germline V gene, are SQVTM and ANQGSEA. From its cysteine to its phenylalanine, the CDR3 spans 12 amino acids. The read is trimmed to its CDR3 DNA, 36 bases read in frame from base 1. This clonotype was counted many times. Its cognate antigen has yet to be identified. One base away there is no much larger clone; base qualities are not given. The library was generated by 5' RACE. Sequencing instrument: NextSeq 500. The TCR library protocol attached unique molecular identifiers to individual cDNA molecules to correct for sequencing error and PCR bias. Both TCR alpha and beta chains were sequenced, and tight co-correlation was observed between alpha and beta sequence abundances in each sample. The authors' pipeline ran thus. Decombinator V4 was used to perform V gene, J gene and CDR3 annotation of TCR sequences. Expanded TCRs were defined as changing significantly between any two time points under a Poisson model with p below 0.0001. TCR abundances were normalised to the total number of TCRs sequenced per sample and were expressed as counts per million. MAIT TCRs were defined by TRAV1-2 paired with TRAJ12, TRAJ20 or TRAJ33, and iNKT TCRs by TRAV10 paired with TRAJ18. VDJdb, accessed 1 November 2021, was searched for CMV, EBV and SARS-CoV-2 annotated TCRs, with TCRs annotated for multiple antigens excluded. TCRdb reprocessed the public reads (quality trimming at Q25 with fastp, clone calling with MiXCR) and kept in-frame beta chains. Merged by CDR3 protein, the rows form single entries marked with the most common genes and DNA. In this record, the V and J calls reflect TCRdb's handling and not the investigators' own analysis. Present in this sample are some 50,000 distinct CDR3 sequences, almost 5.5% of which were seen just once. The ten most abundant clones make up about 5% of the sample.

This was a case-control study nested in a cohort of healthcare workers in London, UK, who had nasopharyngeal swab PCR tests and blood samples taken every week. Between 23 and 31 March 2020, the week of the UK lockdown, healthcare workers were enrolled and then followed up weekly for as long as 16 weeks. Sequencing was performed on whole blood, taken at baseline. The receptor comes from an adult who was a healthcare worker with PCR-confirmed SARS-CoV-2 infection or an uninfected control (not recorded which). The V gene is TRBV29-1 and the J gene is TRBJ1-2; the D segment cannot be called with confidence. The DNA reads TGCAGCTCCCGAGGCCTTAACTATGGCTACACCTTC. The resulting protein is CSSRGLNYGYTF.